This T cell receptor beta chain was retrieved from a study of cytomegalovirus exposure and HLA in healthy donors. Study-wide points: A highly shared variant cluster was judged a likely technical artifact.

Trimming took off 5 bases at V and 3 bases at J, with 8 bases between the two ends. Germline assignment: CDR1 MDHEN and CDR2 SYDVKM. The CDR3 is 13 residues long. 13 Jbeta primers and 60 Vbeta primers were used for the PCR. TCRdb's copy holds only in-frame clones and misses some; the assay was immunoSEQ multiplex PCR. The table includes 100,000 to 130,000 clones, roughly 73% detected once. Turning to this clone: Its antigen is as yet unknown.

The sequence was obtained from a man aged 25 to 40 in good health and CMV-seronegative. This chain connects TRBV28 to TRBJ1-5, with unresolved D. The source material was PBMCs. CDR3 sequence (DNA): TGTGCCAGCAGTACCGACTACAATCAGCCCCAGCATTTT. Translating gives CASSTDYNQPQHF.